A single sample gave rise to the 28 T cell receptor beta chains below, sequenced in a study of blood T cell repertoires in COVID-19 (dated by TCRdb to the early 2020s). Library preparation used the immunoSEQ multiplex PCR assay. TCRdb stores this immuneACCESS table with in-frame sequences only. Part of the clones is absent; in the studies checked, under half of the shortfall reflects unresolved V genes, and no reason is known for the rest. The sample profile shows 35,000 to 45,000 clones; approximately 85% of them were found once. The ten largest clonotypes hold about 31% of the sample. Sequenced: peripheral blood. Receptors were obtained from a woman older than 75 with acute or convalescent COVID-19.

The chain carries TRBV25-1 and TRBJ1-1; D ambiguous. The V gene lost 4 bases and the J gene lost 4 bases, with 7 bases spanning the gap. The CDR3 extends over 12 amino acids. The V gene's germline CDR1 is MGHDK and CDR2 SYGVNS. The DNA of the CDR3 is TGTGCCAGCAGTGGAGAATTCACTGAAGCTTTCTTT. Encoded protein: CASSGEFTEAFF.

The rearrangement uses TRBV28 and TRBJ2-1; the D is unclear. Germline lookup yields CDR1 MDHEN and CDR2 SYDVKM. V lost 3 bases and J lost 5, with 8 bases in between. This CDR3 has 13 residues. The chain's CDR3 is CASSLEQNNEQFF. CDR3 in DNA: TGTGCCAGCAGTTTGGAGCAGAACAATGAGCAGTTCTTC.

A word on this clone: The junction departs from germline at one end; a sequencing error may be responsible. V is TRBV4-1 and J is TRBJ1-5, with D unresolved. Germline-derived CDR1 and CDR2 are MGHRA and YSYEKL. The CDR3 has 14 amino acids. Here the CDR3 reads CASSSSRGDQAQHF. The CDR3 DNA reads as TGCGCCAGCAGCTCGTCTCGCGGGGATCAGGCCCAGCATTTT.

The CDR3 spells CASSQVLAGGEKNIQYF. DNA of the CDR3: TGTGCCAGCAGCCAAGTTCTAGCGGGAGGGGAGAAAAACATTCAGTACTTC. The chain employs TRBV3-1 (or the pseudogene TRBV3-2) and TRBJ2-4; 12 positions match TRBD2. The CDR3 loop spans 17 amino acids. V lost 1 base and J lost 4; bases outside the gene matches: 5. Per germline, CDR1 LGHDT and CDR2 YNNKEL (reference sequence).

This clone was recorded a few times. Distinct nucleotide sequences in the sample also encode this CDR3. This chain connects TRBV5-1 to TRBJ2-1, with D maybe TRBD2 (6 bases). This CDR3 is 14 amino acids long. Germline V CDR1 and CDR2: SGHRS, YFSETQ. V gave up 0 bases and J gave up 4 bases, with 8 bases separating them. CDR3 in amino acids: CASSLAGVYNEQFF. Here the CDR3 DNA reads TGCGCCAGCAGCTTGGCGGGAGTGTACAATGAGCAGTTCTTC.

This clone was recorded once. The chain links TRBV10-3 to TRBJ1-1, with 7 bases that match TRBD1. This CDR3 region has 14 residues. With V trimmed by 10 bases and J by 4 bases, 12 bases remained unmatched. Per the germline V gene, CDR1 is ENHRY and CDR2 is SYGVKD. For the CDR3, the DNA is TGTGCCACCCGTACAGGGGATTTGGTCACTGAAGCTTTCTTT. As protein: CATRTGDLVTEAFF.

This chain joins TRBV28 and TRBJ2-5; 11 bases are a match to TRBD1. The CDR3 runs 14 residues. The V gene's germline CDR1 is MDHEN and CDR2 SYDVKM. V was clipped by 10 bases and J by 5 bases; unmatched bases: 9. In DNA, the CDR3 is TGTGCCACCGGAGGACAGGGGGCGCGGGAGACCCAGTACTTC. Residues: CATGGQGARETQYF.

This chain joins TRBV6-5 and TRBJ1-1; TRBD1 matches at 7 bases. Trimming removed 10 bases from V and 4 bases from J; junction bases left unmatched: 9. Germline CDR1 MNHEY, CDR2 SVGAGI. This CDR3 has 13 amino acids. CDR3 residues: CATRGQRATEAFF. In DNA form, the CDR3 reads TGTGCCACTAGGGGACAGCGAGCCACTGAAGCTTTCTTT.

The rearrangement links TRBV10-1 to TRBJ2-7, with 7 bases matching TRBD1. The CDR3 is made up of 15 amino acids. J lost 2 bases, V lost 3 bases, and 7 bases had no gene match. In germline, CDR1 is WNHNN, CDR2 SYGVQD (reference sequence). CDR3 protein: CASSDPTGTPYEQYF. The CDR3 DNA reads TGCGCCAGCAGTGATCCGACAGGGACCCCCTACGAGCAGTACTTC.

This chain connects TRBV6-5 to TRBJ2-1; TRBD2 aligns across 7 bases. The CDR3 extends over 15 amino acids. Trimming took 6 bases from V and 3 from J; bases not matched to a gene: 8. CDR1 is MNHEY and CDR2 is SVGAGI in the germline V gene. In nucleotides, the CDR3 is TGTGCCAGCAGCCGCGGCGGGAGTAGCTACAATGAGCAGTTCTTC. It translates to CASSRGGSSYNEQFF.

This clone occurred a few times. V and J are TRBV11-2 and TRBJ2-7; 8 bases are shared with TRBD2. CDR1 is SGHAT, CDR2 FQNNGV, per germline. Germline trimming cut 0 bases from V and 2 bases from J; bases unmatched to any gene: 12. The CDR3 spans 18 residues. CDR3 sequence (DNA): TGTGCCAGCAGCTTAGATATCACTAGCGGCGGTAGGACCTACGAGCAGTACTTC. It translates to CASSLDITSGGRTYEQYF.

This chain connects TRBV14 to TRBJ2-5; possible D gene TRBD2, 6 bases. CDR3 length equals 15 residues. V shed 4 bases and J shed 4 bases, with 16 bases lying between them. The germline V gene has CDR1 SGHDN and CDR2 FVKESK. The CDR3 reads CASSPLWEARETQYF. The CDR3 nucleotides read TGTGCCAGCAGCCCCCTTTGGGAGGCTCGAGAGACCCAGTACTTC.

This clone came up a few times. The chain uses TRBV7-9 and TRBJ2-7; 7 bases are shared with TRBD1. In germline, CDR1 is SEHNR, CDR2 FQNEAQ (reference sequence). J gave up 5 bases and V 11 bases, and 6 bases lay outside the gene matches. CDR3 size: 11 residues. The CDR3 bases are TGTGCCTCGCAGGGGGACCACGAGCAGTACTTC. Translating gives CASQGDHEQYF.

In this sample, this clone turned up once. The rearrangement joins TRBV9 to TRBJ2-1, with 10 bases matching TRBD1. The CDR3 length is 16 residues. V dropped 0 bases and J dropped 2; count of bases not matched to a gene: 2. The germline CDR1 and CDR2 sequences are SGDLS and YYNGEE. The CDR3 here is CASSVAGQGAYNEQFF. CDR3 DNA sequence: TGTGCCAGCAGCGTAGCTGGACAGGGGGCCTACAATGAGCAGTTCTTC.

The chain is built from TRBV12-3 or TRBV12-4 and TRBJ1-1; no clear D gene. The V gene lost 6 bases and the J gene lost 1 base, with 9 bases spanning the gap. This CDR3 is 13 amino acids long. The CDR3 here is CASSPTGNTEAFF. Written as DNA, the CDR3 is TGTGCCAGCAGCCCCACGGGGAACACTGAAGCTTTCTTT.

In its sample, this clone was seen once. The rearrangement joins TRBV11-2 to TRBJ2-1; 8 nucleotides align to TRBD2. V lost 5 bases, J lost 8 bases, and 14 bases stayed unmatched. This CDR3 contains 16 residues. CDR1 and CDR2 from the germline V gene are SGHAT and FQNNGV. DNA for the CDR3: TGTGCCAGCAGCCCAACACGCAAGAAACTAGCGGATGAGCAGTTCTTC. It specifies CASSPTRKKLADEQFF.

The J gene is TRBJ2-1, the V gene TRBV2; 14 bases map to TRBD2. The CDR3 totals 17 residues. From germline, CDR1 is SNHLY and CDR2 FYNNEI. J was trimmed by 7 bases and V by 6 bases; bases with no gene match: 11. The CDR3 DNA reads TGTGCCAGCAGCTTCCCGACTAGCGGGAGGGGTTTGAATGAGCAGTTCTTC. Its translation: CASSFPTSGRGLNEQFF.

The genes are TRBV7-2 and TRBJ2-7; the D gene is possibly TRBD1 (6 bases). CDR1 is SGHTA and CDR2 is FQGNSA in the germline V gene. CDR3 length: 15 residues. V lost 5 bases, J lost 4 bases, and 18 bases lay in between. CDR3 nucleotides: TGTGCCAGCAGCCCCCGTCCAGGGGAATCTTACGAGCAGTACTTC. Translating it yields CASSPRPGESYEQYF.

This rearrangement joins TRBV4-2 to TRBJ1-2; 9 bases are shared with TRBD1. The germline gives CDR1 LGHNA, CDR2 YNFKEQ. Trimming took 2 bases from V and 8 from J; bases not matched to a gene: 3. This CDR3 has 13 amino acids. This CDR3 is CASSQLDRGGYTF. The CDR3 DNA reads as TGTGCCAGCAGCCAACTTGACAGGGGGGGCTACACCTTC.

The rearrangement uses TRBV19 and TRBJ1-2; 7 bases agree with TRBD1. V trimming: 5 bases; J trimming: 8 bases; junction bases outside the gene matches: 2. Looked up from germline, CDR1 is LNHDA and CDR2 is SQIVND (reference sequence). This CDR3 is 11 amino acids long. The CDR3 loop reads CASSHRGGYTF. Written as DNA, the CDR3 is TGTGCCAGTAGTCACAGGGGCGGCTACACCTTC.

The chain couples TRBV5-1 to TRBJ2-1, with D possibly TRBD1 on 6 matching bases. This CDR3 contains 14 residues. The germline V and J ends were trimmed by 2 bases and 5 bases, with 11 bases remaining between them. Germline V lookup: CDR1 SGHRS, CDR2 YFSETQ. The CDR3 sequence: CASSLGDTDNEQFF. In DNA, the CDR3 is TGCGCCAGCAGCTTAGGGGACACAGACAATGAGCAGTTCTTC.

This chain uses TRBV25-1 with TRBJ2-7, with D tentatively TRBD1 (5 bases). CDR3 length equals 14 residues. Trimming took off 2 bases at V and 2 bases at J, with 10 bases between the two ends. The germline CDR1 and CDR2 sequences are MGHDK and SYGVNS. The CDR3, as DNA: TGTGCCAGCAGTGAAGATCGGACAACCTACGAGCAGTACTTC. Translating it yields CASSEDRTTYEQYF.

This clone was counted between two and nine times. The CDR3 spells CATSRDGQGARYGYTF. CDR3 nucleotide sequence: TGTGCCACCAGCAGAGATGGACAGGGGGCTAGATATGGCTACACCTTC. The chain recombines TRBV15 with TRBJ1-2; 11 bases are a match to TRBD1. The germline V gene has CDR1 LNHNV and CDR2 YYDKDF (reference sequence). The CDR3 has 16 residues. The trim removed 0 bases at V and 5 bases at J, leaving 5 bases unmatched.

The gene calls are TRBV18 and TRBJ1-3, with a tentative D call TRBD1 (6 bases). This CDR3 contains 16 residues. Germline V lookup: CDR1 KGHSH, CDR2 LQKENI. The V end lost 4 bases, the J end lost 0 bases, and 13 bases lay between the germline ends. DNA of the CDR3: TGTGCCAGCTCACAGTTCACAGGGAGCTCTGGAAACACCATATATTTT. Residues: CASSQFTGSSGNTIYF.

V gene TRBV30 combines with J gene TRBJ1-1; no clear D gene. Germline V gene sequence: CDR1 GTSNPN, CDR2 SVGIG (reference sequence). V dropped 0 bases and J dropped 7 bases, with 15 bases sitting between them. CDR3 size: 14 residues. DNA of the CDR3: TGTGCCTGGAGTGTACTGAGAGGGTCCCGTGAAGCTTTCTTT. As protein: CAWSVLRGSREAFF. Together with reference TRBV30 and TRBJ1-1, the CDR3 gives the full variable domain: SQTIHQWPATLVQPVGSPLSLECTVEGTSNPNLYWYRQAAGRGLQLLFYSVGIGQISSEVPQNLSASRPQDRQFILSSKKLLLSDSGFYLCAWSVLRGSREAFFGQGTRLTVV.

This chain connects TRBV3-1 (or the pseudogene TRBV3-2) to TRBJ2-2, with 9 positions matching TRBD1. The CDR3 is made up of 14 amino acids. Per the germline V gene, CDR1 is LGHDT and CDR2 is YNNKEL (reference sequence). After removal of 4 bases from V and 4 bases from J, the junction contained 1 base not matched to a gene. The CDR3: CASSRGQGTGELFF. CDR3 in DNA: TGTGCCAGCAGCCGGGGACAGGGCACCGGGGAGCTGTTTTTT.

This CDR3 reads CASSLGQGASTGELFF. The CDR3 DNA reads TGTGCCAGCAGCTTGGGCCAGGGGGCAAGCACCGGGGAGCTGTTTTTT. The chain combines TRBV5-5 with TRBJ2-2; the match to TRBD1 covers 8 bases. V shed 0 bases and J 4 bases; nucleotides not matched to a gene: 5. The CDR3 is made up of 16 amino acids. CDR1 and CDR2 (germline): SGHKS, YYEKEE (reference sequence).

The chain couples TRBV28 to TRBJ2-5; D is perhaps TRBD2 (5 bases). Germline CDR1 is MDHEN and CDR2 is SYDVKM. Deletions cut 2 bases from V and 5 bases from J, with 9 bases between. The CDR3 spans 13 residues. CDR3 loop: CASSLEGWETQYF. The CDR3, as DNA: TGTGCCAGCAGTTTAGAGGGATGGGAGACCCAGTACTTC.